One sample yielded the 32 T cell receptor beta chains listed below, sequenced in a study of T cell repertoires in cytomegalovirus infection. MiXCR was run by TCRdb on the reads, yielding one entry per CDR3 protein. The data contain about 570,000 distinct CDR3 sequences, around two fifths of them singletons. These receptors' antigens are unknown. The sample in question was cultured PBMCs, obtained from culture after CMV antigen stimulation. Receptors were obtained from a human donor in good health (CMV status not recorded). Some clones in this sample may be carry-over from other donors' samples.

CDR3 in DNA: TGTGCCAGCTCACCAGACAGGCACTACGAGCAGTACTTC. Residues: CASSPDRHYEQYF. The V call is TRBV18, the J call TRBJ2-7; D may be TRBD1 (6 bases). The CDR3 extends over 13 amino acids. In germline, CDR1 is KGHSH, CDR2 LQKENI. Trimming stripped 2 bases from V and 3 bases from J, with 8 bases between. Full variable domain (outside the CDR3, taken from reference TRBV18 and TRBJ2-7): NAGVMQNPRHLVRRRGQEARLRCSPMKGHSHVYWYRQLPEEGLKFMVYLQKENIIDESGMPKERFSAEFPKEGPSILRIQQVVRGDSAAYFCASSPDRHYEQYFGPGTRLTVT.

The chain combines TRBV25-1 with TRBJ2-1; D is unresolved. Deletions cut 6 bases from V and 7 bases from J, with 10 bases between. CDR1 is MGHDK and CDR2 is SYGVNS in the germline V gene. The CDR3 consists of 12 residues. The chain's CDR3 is CASSQRTNEQFF. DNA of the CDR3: TGTGCCAGCAGCCAAAGGACGAATGAGCAGTTCTTC.

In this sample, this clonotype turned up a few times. The CDR3, as DNA: TGTGCCAGCAGCTTAATGGCCCGCCCCGGTTCCTATGGCTACACCTTC. It codes for CASSLMARPGSYGYTF. V and J are TRBV7-9 and TRBJ1-2; no clear D gene. Germline assignment: CDR1 SEHNR and CDR2 FQNEAQ (reference sequence). V lost 2 bases to trimming and J lost 4 bases, with 17 bases between them. This CDR3 is 16 amino acids long.

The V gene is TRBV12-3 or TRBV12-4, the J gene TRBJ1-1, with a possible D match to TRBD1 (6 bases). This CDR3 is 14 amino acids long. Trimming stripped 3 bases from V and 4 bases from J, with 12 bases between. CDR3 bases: TGTGCCAGCAGTTTTGAATCCAGGGGCACTGAAGCTTTCTTT. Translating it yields CASSFESRGTEAFF.

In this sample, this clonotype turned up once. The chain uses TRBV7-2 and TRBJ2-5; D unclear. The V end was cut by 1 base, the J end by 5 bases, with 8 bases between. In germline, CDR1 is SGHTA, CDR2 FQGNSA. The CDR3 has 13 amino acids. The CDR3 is CASSLDWLETQYF. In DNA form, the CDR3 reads TGTGCCAGCAGCTTAGATTGGCTGGAGACCCAGTACTTC.

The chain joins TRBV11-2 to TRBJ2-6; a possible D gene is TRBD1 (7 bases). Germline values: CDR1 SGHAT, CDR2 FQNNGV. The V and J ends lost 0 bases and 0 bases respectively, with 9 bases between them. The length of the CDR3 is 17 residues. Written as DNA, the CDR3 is TGTGCCAGCAGCTTAGACAGGGGGGACTCTGGGGCCAACGTCCTGACTTTC. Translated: CASSLDRGDSGANVLTF.

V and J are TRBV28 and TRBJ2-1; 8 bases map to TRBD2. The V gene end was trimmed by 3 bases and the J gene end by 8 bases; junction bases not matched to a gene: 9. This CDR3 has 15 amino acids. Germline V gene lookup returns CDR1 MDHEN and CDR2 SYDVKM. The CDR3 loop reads CASSFRGGRIHEQFF. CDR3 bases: TGTGCCAGCAGTTTCCGGGGGGGCCGTATCCATGAGCAGTTCTTC.

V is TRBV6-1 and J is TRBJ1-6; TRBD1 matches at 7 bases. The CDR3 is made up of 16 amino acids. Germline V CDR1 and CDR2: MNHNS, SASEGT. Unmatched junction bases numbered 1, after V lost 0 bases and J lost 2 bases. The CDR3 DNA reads TGTGCCAGCAGTGAAGCCGGACAGGCCTATAATTCACCCCTCCACTTT. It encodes CASSEAGQAYNSPLHF.

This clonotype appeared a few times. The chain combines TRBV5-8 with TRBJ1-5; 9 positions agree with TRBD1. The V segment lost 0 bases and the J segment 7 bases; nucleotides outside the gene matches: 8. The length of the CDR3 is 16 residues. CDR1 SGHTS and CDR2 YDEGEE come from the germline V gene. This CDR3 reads CASSLGDRVVGQPQHF. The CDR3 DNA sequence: TGTGCCAGCAGCTTGGGGGACAGGGTGGTTGGGCAGCCCCAGCATTTT.

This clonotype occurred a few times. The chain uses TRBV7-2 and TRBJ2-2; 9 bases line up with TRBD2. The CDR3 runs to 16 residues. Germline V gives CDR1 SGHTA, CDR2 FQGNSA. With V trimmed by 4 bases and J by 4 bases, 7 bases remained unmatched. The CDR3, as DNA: TGTGCCAGCAGCTACCGTAGCGGGGGAGGCACCGGGGAGCTGTTTTTT. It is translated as CASSYRSGGGTGELFF.

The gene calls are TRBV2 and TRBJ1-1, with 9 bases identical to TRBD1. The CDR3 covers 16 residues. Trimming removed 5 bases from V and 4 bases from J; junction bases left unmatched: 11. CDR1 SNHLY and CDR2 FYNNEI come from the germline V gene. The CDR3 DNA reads TGTGCCAGCAGTTACAGGGGGCCTATCGGACGCACTGAAGCTTTCTTT. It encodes CASSYRGPIGRTEAFF.

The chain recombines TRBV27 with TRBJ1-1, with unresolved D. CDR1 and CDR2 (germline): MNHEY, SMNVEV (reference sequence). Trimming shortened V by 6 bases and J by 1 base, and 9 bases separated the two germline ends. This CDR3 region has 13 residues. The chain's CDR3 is CASRGFKNTEAFF. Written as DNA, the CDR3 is TGTGCCAGCAGGGGATTCAAGAACACTGAAGCTTTCTTT.

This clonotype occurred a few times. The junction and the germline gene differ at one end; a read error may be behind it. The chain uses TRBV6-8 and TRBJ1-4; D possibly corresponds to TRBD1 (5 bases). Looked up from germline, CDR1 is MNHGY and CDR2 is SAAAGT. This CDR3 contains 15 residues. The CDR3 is CATSYGGQVAEKLFF. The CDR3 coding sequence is TGTGCCACCAGTTATGGGGGTCAGGTAGCTGAAAAACTGTTTTTT.

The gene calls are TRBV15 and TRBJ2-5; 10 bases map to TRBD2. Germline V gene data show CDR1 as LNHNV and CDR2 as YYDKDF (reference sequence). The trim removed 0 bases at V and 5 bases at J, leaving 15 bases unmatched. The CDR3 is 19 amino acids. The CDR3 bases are TGTGCCACCAGCAGAGATAATTCTCAGCGGGAGGGATCCCAGGAGACCCAGTACTTC. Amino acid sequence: CATSRDNSQREGSQETQYF.

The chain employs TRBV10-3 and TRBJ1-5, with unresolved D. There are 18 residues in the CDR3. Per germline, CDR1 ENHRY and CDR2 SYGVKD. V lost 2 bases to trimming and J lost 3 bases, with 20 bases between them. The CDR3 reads CAISEESVEMGLNQPQHF. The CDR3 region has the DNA TGTGCCATCAGTGAGGAGTCCGTCGAGATGGGCCTCAATCAGCCCCAGCATTTT.

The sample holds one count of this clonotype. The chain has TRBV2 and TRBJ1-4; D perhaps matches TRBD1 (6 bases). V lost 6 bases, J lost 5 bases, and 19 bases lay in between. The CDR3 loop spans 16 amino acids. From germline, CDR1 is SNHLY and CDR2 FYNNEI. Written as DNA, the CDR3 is TGTGCCAGCAGCCCGGGACCGGGGCAGGGGAATGAAAAACTGTTTTTT. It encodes CASSPGPGQGNEKLFF.

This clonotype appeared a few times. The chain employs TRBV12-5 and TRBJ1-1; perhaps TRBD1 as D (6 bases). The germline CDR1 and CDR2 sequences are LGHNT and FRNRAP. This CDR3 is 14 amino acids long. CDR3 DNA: TGTGCATTTACCCCGCCCGGGAACAGGGTGCGAGCTTTCTTT. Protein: CAFTPPGNRVRAFF.

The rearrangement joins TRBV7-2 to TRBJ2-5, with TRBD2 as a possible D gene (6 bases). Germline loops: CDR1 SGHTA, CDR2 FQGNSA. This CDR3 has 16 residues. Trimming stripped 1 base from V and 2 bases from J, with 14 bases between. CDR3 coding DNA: TGTGCCAGCAGCTTAGTTCTCGGACGGGGGCAAGAGACCCAGTACTTC. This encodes CASSLVLGRGQETQYF.

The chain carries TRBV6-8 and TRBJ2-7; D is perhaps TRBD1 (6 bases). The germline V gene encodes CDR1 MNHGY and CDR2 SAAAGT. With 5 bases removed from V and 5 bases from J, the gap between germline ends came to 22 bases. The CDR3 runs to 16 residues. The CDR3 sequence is CASSRDQGIATHEQYF. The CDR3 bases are TGTGCCAGCAGTCGAGATCAGGGGATCGCTACCCACGAGCAGTACTTC.

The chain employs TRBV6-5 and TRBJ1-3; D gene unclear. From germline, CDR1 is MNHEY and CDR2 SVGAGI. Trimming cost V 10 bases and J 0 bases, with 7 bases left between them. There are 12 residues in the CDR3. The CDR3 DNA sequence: TGTGCCACCCGGGGCTCTGGAAACACCATATATTTT. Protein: CATRGSGNTIYF.

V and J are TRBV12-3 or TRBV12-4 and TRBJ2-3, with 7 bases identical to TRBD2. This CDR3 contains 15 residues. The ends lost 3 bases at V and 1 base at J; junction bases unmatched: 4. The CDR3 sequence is CASSFNAGGTDTQYF. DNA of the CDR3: TGTGCCAGCAGTTTCAACGCGGGAGGCACAGATACGCAGTATTTT.

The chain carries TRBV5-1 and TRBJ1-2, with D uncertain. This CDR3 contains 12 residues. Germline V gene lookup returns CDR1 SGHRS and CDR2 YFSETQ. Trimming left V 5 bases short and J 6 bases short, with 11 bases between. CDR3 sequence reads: CASRPPHDGYTF. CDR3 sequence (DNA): TGCGCCAGCAGACCTCCCCACGATGGCTACACCTTC.

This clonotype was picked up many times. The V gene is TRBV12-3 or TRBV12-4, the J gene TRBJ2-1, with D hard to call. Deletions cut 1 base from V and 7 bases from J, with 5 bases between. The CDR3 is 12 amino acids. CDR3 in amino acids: CASSLDGNEQFF. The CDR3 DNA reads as TGTGCCAGCAGTTTAGATGGGAATGAGCAGTTCTTC.

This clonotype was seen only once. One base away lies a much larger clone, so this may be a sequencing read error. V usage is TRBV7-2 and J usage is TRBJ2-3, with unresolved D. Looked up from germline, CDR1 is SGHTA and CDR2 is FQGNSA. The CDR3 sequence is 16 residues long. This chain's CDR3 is CASSLVPRAAPDTQDF. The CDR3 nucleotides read TGTGCCAGCAGCTTAGTGCCCCGGGCTGCCCCAGATACGCAGGATTTT.

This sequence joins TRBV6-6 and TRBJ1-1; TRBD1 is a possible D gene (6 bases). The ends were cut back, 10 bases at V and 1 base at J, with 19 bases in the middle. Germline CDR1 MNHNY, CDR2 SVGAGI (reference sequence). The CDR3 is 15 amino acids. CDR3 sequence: CANSPGGTPNTEAFF. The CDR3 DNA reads TGTGCCAACTCCCCGGGGGGCACCCCGAACACTGAAGCTTTCTTT.

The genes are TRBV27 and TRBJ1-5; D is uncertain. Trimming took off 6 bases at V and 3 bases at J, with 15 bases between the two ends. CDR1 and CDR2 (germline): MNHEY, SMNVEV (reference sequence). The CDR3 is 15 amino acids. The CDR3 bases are TGTGCCAGCAGCCCCGACGCAGCCCTCAATCAGCCCCAGCATTTT. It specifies CASSPDAALNQPQHF.

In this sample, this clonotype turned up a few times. CDR3 DNA: TGTGCCAGCACCGGGACTAGCGGGAGCCACCAAGAGACCCAGTACTTC. Residues: CASTGTSGSHQETQYF. The V and J genes are TRBV2 and TRBJ2-5; TRBD2 matches 14 bases. Germline-derived CDR1 and CDR2 are SNHLY and FYNNEI. The CDR3 runs to 16 residues. The V and J ends lost 7 bases and 0 bases, in that order; junction bases with no gene match: 4.

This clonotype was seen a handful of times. DNA of the CDR3: TGTGCCAGTATAAGGACAGGGACGATCTATGGCTACACCTTC. Its translation: CASIRTGTIYGYTF. The J gene is TRBJ1-2, the V gene TRBV28, with 8 bases that match TRBD1. V lost 9 bases and J lost 4; bases outside the gene matches: 10. The germline CDR1 and CDR2 sequences are MDHEN and SYDVKM. The CDR3 spans 14 residues.

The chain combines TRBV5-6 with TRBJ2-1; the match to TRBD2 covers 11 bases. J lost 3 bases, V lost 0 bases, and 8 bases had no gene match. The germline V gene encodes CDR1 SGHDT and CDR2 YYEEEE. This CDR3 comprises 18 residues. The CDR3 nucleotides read TGTGCCAGCAGCTTGGGACGACTAGCGGGATTACTCTACAATGAGCAGTTCTTC. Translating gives CASSLGRLAGLLYNEQFF. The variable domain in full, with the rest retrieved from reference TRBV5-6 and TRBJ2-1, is DAGVTQSPTHLIKTRGQQVTLRCSPKSGHDTVSWYQQALGQGPQFIFQYYEEEERQRGNFPDRFSGHQFPNYSSELNVNALLLGDSALYLCASSLGRLAGLLYNEQFFGPGTRLTVL.

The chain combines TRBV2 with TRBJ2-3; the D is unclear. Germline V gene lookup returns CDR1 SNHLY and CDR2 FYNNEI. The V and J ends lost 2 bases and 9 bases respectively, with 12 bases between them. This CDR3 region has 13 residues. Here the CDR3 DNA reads TGTGCCAGCAGTGAATTTGGGGTAGACACGCAGTATTTT. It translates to CASSEFGVDTQYF. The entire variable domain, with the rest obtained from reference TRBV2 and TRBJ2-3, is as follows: EPEVTQTPSHQVTQMGQEVILRCVPISNHLYFYWYRQILGQKVEFLVSFYNNEISEKSEIFDDQFSVERPDGSNFTLKIRSTKLEDSAMYFCASSEFGVDTQYFGPGTRLTVL.

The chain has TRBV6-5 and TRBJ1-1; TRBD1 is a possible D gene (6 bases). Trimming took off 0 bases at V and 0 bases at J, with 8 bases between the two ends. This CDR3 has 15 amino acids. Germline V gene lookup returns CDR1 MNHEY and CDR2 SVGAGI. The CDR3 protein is CASSYSGTLNTEAFF. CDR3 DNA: TGTGCCAGCAGTTACTCTGGGACACTGAACACTGAAGCTTTCTTT.

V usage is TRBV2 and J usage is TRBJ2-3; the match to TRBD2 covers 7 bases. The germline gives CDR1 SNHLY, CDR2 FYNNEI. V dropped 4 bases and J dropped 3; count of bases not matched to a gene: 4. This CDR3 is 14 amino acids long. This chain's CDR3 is CASSGISGTDTQYF. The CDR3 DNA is TGTGCCAGCAGTGGTATTAGCGGGACAGATACGCAGTATTTT.